These T cell receptor beta chains were read from a single sample in a study of blood T cell repertoires in COVID-19. Produced via immunoSEQ multiplex PCR; TCRdb's table is partial and in-frame only. The table has roughly 79,000 clones, around 83% seen once. Input material: peripheral blood. Receptors were obtained from a man aged 50-60 years with acute or convalescent COVID-19. Both conserved end residues are part of each CDR3. The order of the fields is D gene, J gene, CDR3 length, clone size, V gene, CDR3 protein, CDR3 DNA. The D gene is left open where the match is weak. The listing skips clone size in some rows; elsewhere it reads once, few, many or a size class.

D: NA
J: TRBJ1-3
length: 19
size: NA
V: TRBV5-1
CDR3: CASSLADFSRTSSGNTIYF
DNA: TGCGCCAGCAGCTTGGCCGACTTTTCGCGTACGAGCTCTGGAAACACCATATATTTT

D: NA
J: TRBJ2-5
length: 13
size: NA
V: TRBV11-2
CDR3: CASSLRQQETQYF
DNA: TGTGCCAGCAGCTTGAGGCAGCAAGAGACCCAGTACTTC

D: TRBD1
J: TRBJ2-1
length: 16
size: NA
V: TRBV18
CDR3: CASSLRAQGSYNEQFF
DNA: TGTGCCAGCTCACTGAGGGCACAGGGGAGTTACAATGAGCAGTTCTTC

D: TRBD2
J: TRBJ2-3
length: 14
size: NA
V: TRBV7-2
CDR3: CASSDLAGGSTQYF
DNA: TGTGCCAGCAGCGACCTAGCGGGGGGCAGTACGCAGTATTTT

D: NA
J: TRBJ2-2
length: 14
size: NA
V: TRBV5-1
CDR3: CASSLEGASGELFF
DNA: TGCGCCAGCAGCTTAGAAGGGGCTAGCGGGGAGCTGTTTTTT

D: TRBD2
J: TRBJ2-7
length: 13
size: NA
V: TRBV10-2
CDR3: CASAGDASYEQYF
DNA: TGCGCCTCGGCGGGAGACGCATCCTACGAGCAGTACTTC

D: TRBD2
J: TRBJ2-5
length: 16
size: NA
V: TRBV7-7
CDR3: CASSLGTSGAFETQYF
DNA: TGTGCCAGCAGCTTAGGGACTAGCGGGGCATTTGAGACCCAGTACTTC

D: NA
J: TRBJ1-2
length: 12
size: NA
V: TRBV5-1
CDR3: CASRAGNYGYTF
DNA: TGCGCCAGCAGAGCAGGGAACTATGGCTACACCTTC

D: TRBD2
J: TRBJ2-2
length: 20
size: NA
V: TRBV14
CDR3: CASSQSRGLPPSRPTGELFF
DNA: TGTGCCAGCAGCCAGAGCCGGGGACTACCACCTAGCCGGCCCACCGGGGAGCTGTTTTTT

D: NA
J: TRBJ2-5
length: 14
size: NA
V: TRBV6-5
CDR3: CASSTGGVQETQYF
DNA: TGTGCCAGCAGTACAGGGGGGGTTCAAGAGACCCAGTACTTC

D: NA
J: TRBJ2-1
length: 17
size: NA
V: TRBV5-6
CDR3: CASSLAVGWTAYNEQFF
DNA: TGTGCCAGCAGCTTGGCAGTAGGTTGGACTGCCTACAATGAGCAGTTCTTC

D: TRBD1
J: TRBJ1-3
length: 14
size: NA
V: TRBV28
CDR3: CASSLTTGGSTIYF
DNA: TGTGCCAGCAGTCTAACGACAGGGGGCTCCACCATATATTTT

D: NA
J: TRBJ2-7
length: 15
size: NA
V: TRBV11-3
CDR3: CASSLSSGVRGEQYF
DNA: TGTGCCAGCAGCCTCTCCTCCGGGGTTCGTGGCGAGCAGTACTTC

D: TRBD2
J: TRBJ2-3
length: 18
size: NA
V: TRBV19
CDR3: CASSIRGGLAEITDTQYF
DNA: TGTGCCAGTAGTATAAGGGGGGGACTAGCGGAGATCACAGATACGCAGTATTTT

D: NA
J: TRBJ1-2
length: 11
size: NA
V: TRBV12-3/TRBV12-4
CDR3: CASSFPGGYTF
DNA: TGTGCCAGCAGTTTCCCAGGGGGCTACACCTTC

D: TRBD2
J: TRBJ2-5
length: 16
size: NA
V: TRBV7-9
CDR3: CASSPGLAGGGETQYF
DNA: TGTGCCAGCAGCCCGGGACTGGCGGGAGGGGGGGAGACCCAGTACTTC

D: TRBD1
J: TRBJ2-5
length: 16
size: NA
V: TRBV9
CDR3: CASSVYPTGVGETQYF
DNA: TGTGCCAGCAGCGTATATCCTACAGGGGTAGGAGAGACCCAGTACTTC

D: NA
J: TRBJ1-6
length: 15
size: NA
V: TRBV19
CDR3: CASTDSLTINSPLHF
DNA: TGTGCCAGTACCGACAGCCTCACAATAAATTCACCCCTCCACTTT

D: TRBD1
J: TRBJ2-1
length: 15
size: NA
V: TRBV19
CDR3: CASRITGALMNEQFF
DNA: TGTGCCAGTAGGATAACAGGGGCCCTTATGAATGAGCAGTTCTTC

D: NA
J: TRBJ1-5
length: 15
size: NA
V: TRBV19
CDR3: CASSRTAYSNQPQHF
DNA: TGTGCCAGTAGTAGGACAGCTTATAGCAATCAGCCCCAGCATTTT

D: TRBD1
J: TRBJ2-1
length: 15
size: medium-sized
V: TRBV24-1
CDR3: CATSDDRGYYNEQFF
DNA: TGTGCCACCAGTGACGACAGGGGCTACTACAATGAGCAGTTCTTC

D: NA
J: TRBJ1-5
length: 15
size: NA
V: TRBV27
CDR3: CASSLYPGFNQPQHF
DNA: TGTGCCAGCAGTTTATATCCAGGGTTCAATCAGCCCCAGCATTTT

D: NA
J: TRBJ2-1
length: 15
size: NA
V: TRBV5-3
CDR3: CARSLVGPRQAEQFF
DNA: TGTGCCAGAAGCTTGGTAGGCCCCCGCCAGGCTGAGCAGTTCTTC

D: NA
J: TRBJ2-7
length: 17
size: once
V: TRBV7-9
CDR3: CASSLSEQGLSRYEQYF
DNA: TGTGCCAGCAGCTTATCTGAACAGGGCTTGAGTAGGTACGAGCAGTACTTC

D: NA
J: TRBJ2-7
length: 12
size: NA
V: TRBV7-9
CDR3: CASSPDFYEQYF
DNA: TGTGCCAGCAGCCCGGACTTCTACGAGCAGTACTTC

D: TRBD2
J: TRBJ2-7
length: 13
size: NA
V: TRBV19
CDR3: CASSAAGGLEQYF
DNA: TGTGCCAGTTCTGCTGCGGGGGGGCTCGAGCAGTACTTC

D: NA
J: TRBJ1-2
length: 13
size: NA
V: TRBV3-1/TRBV3-2
CDR3: CASSQGAFYGYTF
DNA: TGTGCCAGCAGCCAAGGGGCGTTCTATGGCTACACCTTC

D: NA
J: TRBJ1-1
length: 14
size: NA
V: TRBV19
CDR3: CASSIDPVSTEAFF
DNA: TGTGCCAGTAGTATAGACCCGGTGAGCACTGAAGCTTTCTTT

D: TRBD1
J: TRBJ2-4
length: 13
size: NA
V: TRBV12-3/TRBV12-4
CDR3: CASNRDRADIQYF
DNA: TGTGCCAGCAACCGGGACAGGGCTGACATTCAGTACTTC